A selection of T cell receptor beta chains follows, all from one sample in a study of OX40 agonist ivuxolimab in advanced cancers. Some clones are missing from TCRdb's copy, which holds only in-frame ones; the method was immunoSEQ multiplex PCR. The top ten clones hold around 2.7% of a sample with 98,000 or so clones, 91% of them seen once. The specimen was CD4+ or CD8+ T cells sorted from blood, collected in a trial of the OX40 agonist ivuxolimab. All receptors come from an adult with an advanced solid tumor such as melanoma, head and neck, liver or kidney cancer. CDR3s include the opening cysteine and the closing phenylalanine or tryptophan. D genes are given only for firm matches. Clone size appears in some rows only: once, few, many, or a class for an expanded clone.

clone size	J gene	D gene	V gene	CDR3 protein	CDR3 DNA
.	TRBJ2-2	.	TRBV19	CASSMRQDTGELFF	TGTGCCAGTAGTATGAGACAGGACACCGGGGAGCTGTTTTTT
.	TRBJ2-2	.	TRBV9	CASSSTSGELFF	TGTGCCAGCAGCTCGACGTCCGGGGAGCTGTTTTTT
few	TRBJ1-1	.	TRBV11-3	CASSPDRWMNTEAFF	TGTGCCAGCAGCCCAGACAGGTGGATGAACACTGAAGCTTTCTTT
.	TRBJ1-2	TRBD1	TRBV7-2	CASSFETGDGYTF	TGTGCCAGCAGCTTCGAGACAGGGGACGGCTACACCTTC
.	TRBJ2-1	.	TRBV19	CASREPVDNEQFF	TGTGCCAGCAGGGAGCCCGTGGACAATGAGCAGTTCTTC
.	TRBJ2-7	TRBD1	TRBV28	CASRLGTVSYEQYF	TGTGCCAGCAGGTTAGGGACAGTCTCCTACGAGCAGTACTTC
.	TRBJ2-1	.	TRBV28	CASSLGTAAFF	TGTGCCAGCAGTTTGGGGACTGCCGCGTTCTTC
.	TRBJ2-1	.	TRBV14	CASSQGGILNEQFF	TGTGCCAGCAGCCAAGGAGGGATCCTCAATGAGCAGTTCTTC
.	TRBJ2-1	.	TRBV30	CACPARDKVSNEQFF	TGTGCCTGCCCGGCCCGGGACAAAGTAAGTAATGAGCAGTTCTTC
.	TRBJ1-2	.	TRBV28	CASSSRTASYYGYTF	TGTGCCAGCAGTTCCCGGACCGCTTCCTACTATGGCTACACCTTC
.	TRBJ2-7	TRBD1	TRBV6-6	CASTEGDRITYEQYF	TGTGCCAGCACCGAAGGGGACAGAATTACCTACGAGCAGTACTTC
.	TRBJ2-7	TRBD2	TRBV18	CASSLNPTSGGYEQYF	TGTGCCAGCTCACTTAACCCAACTAGCGGGGGGTACGAGCAGTACTTC
once	TRBJ1-5	.	TRBV7-9	CASSLSDSNQPQHF	TGTGCCAGCAGCTTATCGGATAGCAATCAGCCCCAGCATTTT
.	TRBJ1-5	.	TRBV6-1	CAGGQFVGQPQHF	TGTGCCGGAGGACAGTTCGTCGGTCAGCCCCAGCATTTT
.	TRBJ1-4	.	TRBV15	CATSRSTGKDEKLFF	TGTGCCACCAGCAGAAGTACAGGGAAGGATGAAAAACTGTTTTTT
once	TRBJ1-1	.	TRBV6-1	CASSEISGFTEAFF	TGTGCCAGCAGTGAGATCTCTGGTTTCACTGAAGCTTTCTTT
.	TRBJ1-1	.	TRBV7-9	CASSRPGGTEAFF	TGTGCCAGCAGCAGGCCGGGTGGCACTGAAGCTTTCTTT
.	TRBJ1-1	.	TRBV2	CARPEEGRLNTEAFF	TGTGCCAGGCCGGAGGAGGGCAGATTGAACACTGAAGCTTTCTTT
.	TRBJ1-4	TRBD1	TRBV5-1	CASSLGTDGEKLFF	TGCGCCAGCAGCCTCGGGACAGATGGGGAAAAACTGTTTTTT
.	TRBJ1-1	.	TRBV6-6	CASSYDRNTEAFF	TGTGCCAGCAGTTACGACAGGAACACTGAAGCTTTCTTT
.	TRBJ1-6	.	TRBV5-6	CASTGGNSPLHF	TGTGCCAGCACGGGGGGGAATTCACCCCTCCACTTT
.	TRBJ2-1	TRBD2	TRBV4-2	CASSQGVSGSPTSDEQFF	TGTGCCAGCAGCCAAGGGGTTAGCGGGAGCCCGACAAGCGATGAGCAGTTCTTC